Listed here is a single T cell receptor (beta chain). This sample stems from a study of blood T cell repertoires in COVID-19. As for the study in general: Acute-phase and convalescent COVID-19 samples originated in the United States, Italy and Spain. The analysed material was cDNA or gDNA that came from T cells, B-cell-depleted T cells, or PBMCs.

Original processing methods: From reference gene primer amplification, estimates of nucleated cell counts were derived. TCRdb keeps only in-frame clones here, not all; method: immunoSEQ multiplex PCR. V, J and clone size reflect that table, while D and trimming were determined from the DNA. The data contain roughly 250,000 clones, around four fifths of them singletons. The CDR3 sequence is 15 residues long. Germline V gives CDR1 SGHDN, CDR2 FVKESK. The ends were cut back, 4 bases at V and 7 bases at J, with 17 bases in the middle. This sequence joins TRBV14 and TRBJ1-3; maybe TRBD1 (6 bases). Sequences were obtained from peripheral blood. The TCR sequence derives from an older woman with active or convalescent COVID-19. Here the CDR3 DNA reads TGTGCCAGCAGCCGCAACACCGGGACAATGAACACCATATATTTT. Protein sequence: CASSRNTGTMNTIYF. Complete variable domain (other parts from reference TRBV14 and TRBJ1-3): EAGVTQFPSHSVIEKGQTVTLRCDPISGHDNLYWYRRVMGKEIKFLLHFVKESKQDESGMPNNRFLAERTGGTYSTLKVQPAELEDSGVYFCASSRNTGTMNTIYFGEGSWLTVV.